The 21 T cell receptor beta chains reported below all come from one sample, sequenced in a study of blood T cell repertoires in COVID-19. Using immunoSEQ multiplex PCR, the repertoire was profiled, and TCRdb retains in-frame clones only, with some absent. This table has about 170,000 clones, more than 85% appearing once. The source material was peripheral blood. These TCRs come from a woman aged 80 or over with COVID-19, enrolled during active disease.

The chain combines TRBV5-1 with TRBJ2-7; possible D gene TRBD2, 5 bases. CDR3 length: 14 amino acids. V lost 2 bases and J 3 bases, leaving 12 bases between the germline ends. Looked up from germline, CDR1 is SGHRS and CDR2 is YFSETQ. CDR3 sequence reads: CASSFTGVVYEQYF. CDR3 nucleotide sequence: TGCGCCAGCAGCTTTACCGGGGTAGTCTACGAGCAGTACTTC. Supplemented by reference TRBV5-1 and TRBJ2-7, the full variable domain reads KAGVTQTPRYLIKTRGQQVTLSCSPISGHRSVSWYQQTPGQGLQFLFEYFSETQRNKGNFPGRFSGRQFSNSRSEMNVSTLELGDSALYLCASSFTGVVYEQYFGPGTRLTVT.

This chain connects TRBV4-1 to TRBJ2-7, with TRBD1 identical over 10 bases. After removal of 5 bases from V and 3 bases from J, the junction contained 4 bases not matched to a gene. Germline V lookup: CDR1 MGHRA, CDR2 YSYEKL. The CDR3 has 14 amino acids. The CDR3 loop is CASSYRDRGYEQYF. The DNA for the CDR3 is TGCGCCAGCAGCTACCGGGACAGGGGCTACGAGCAGTACTTC.

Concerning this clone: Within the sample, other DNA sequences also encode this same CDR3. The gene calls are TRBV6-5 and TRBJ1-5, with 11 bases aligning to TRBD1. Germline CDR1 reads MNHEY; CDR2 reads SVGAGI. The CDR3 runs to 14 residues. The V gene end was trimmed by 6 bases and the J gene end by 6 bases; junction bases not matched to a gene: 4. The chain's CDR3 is CASRGTGGVQPQHF. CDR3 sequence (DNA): TGTGCCAGCAGGGGGACAGGGGGGGTTCAGCCCCAGCATTTT.

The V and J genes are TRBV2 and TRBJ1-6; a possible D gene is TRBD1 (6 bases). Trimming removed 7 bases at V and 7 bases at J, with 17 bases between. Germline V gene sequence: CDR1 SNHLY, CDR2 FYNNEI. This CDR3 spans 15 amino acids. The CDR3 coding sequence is TGTGCCAGCAACCTTCAAGGACAGCTCAATTCACCCCTCCACTTT. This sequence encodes CASNLQGQLNSPLHF.

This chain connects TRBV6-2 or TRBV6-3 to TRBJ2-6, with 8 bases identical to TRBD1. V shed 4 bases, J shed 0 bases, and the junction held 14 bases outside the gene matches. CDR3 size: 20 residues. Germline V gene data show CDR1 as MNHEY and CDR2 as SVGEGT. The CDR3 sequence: CASSFNPGTGGSSGANVLTF. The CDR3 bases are TGTGCCAGCAGTTTTAACCCCGGGACAGGCGGCTCCTCTGGGGCCAACGTCCTGACTTTC.

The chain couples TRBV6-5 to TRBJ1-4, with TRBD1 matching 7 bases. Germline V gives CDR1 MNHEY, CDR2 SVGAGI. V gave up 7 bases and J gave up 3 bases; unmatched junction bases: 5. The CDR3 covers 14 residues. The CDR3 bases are TGTGCCAGCACTAAGGGGGCGGCTAATGAAAAACTGTTTTTT. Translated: CASTKGAANEKLFF.

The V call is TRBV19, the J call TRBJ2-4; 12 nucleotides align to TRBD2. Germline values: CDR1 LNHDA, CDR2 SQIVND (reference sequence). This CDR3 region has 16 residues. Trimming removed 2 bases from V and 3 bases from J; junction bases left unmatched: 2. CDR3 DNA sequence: TGTGCCAGTAGTATACGGGGACTAGCGGGCAAAAACATTCAGTACTTC. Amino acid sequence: CASSIRGLAGKNIQYF.

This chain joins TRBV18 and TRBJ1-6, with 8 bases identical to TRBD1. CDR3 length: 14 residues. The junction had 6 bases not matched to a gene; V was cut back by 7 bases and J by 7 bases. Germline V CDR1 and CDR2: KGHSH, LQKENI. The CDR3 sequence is CASYLGQENSPLHF. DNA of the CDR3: TGTGCCAGCTACCTGGGACAGGAGAATTCACCCCTCCACTTT.

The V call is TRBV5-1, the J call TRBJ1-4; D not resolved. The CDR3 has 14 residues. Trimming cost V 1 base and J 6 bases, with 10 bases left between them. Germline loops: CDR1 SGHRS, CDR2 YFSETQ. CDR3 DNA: TGCGCCAGCAGCTTGAGAAGGAGTGATGAAAAACTGTTTTTT. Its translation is CASSLRRSDEKLFF.

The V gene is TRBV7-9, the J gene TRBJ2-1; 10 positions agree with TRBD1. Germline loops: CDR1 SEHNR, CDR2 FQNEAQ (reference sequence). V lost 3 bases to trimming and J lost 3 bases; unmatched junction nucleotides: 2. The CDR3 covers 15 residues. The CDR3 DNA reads TGTGCCAGCAGCTTCGGGACAGGGGACTACAATGAGCAGTTCTTC. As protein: CASSFGTGDYNEQFF. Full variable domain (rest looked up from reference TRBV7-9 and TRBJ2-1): DTGVSQNPRHKITKRGQNVTFRCDPISEHNRLYWYRQTLGQGPEFLTYFQNEAQLEKSRLLSDRFSAERPKGSFSTLEIQRTEQGDSAMYLCASSFGTGDYNEQFFGPGTRLTVL.

The CDR3 coding sequence is TGTGCCAGCAGCCTTAAATACAGGGGGTGGTATGGCTACACCTTC. This translates into CASSLKYRGWYGYTF. The chain joins TRBV14 to TRBJ1-2; 8 bases fit TRBD1. The CDR3 is made up of 15 amino acids. The V gene end was trimmed by 4 bases and the J gene end by 5 bases; junction bases not matched to a gene: 9. Germline-derived CDR1 and CDR2 are SGHDN and FVKESK.

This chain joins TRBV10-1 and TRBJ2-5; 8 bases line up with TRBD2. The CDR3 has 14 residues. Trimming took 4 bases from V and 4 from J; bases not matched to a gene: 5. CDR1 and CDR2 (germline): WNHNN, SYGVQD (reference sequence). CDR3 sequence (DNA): TGCGCCAGCAGTGGCGGGAGGAGGGGAGAGACCCAGTACTTC. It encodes CASSGGRRGETQYF.

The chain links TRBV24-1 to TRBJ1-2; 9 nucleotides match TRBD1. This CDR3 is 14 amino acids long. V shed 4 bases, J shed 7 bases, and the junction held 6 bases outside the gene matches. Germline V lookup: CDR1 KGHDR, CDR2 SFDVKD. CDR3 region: CATSDPGQGSGYTF. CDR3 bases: TGTGCCACCAGTGACCCGGGACAGGGTTCTGGCTACACCTTC.

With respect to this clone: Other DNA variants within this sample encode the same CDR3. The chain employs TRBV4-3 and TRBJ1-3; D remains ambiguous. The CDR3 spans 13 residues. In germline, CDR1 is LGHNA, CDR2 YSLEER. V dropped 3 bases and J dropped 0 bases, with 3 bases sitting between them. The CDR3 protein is CASSQSSGNTIYF. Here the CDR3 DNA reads TGCGCCAGCAGCCAGAGCTCTGGAAACACCATATATTTT.

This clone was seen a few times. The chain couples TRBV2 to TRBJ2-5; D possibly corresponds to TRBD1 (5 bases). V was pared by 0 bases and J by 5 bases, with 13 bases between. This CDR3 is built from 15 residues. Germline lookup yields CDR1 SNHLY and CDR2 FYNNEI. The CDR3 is CASSEALYRQETQYF. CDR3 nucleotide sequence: TGTGCCAGCAGTGAAGCGCTTTACAGACAGGAGACCCAGTACTTC. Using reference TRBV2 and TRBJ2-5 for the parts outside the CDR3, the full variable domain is EPEVTQTPSHQVTQMGQEVILRCVPISNHLYFYWYRQILGQKVEFLVSFYNNEISEKSEIFDDQFSVERPDGSNFTLKIRSTKLEDSAMYFCASSEALYRQETQYFGPGTRLLVL.

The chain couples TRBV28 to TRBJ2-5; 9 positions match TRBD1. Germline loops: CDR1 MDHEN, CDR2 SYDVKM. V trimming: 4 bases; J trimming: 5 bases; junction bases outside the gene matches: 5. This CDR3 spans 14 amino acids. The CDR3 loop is CASSYTGGRETQYF. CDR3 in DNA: TGTGCCAGCAGTTACACAGGGGGCCGCGAGACCCAGTACTTC.

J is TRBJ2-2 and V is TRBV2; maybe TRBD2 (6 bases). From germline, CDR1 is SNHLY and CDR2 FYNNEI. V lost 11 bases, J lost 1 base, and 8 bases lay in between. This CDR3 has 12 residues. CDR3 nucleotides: TGTGCCCTGGGGGGGAACACCGGGGAGCTGTTTTTT. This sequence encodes CALGGNTGELFF.

CDR3 DNA sequence: TGCGCCAGCAGCCAAAGGGGGGAGGGCACTGAAGCTTTCTTT. Amino acid sequence: CASSQRGEGTEAFF. V gene TRBV4-1 combines with J gene TRBJ1-1; maybe TRBD1 (6 bases). CDR1 and CDR2 (germline): MGHRA, YSYEKL. The CDR3 sequence is 14 residues long. Trimming cost V 2 bases and J 4 bases, with 11 bases left between them.

Here the CDR3 DNA reads TGCAGCGTTGAAGGAGGGGGAAACACCATATATTTT. It is translated as CSVEGGGNTIYF. The V call is TRBV29-1, the J call TRBJ1-3; D remains ambiguous. Trimming pared 1 base from V and 4 bases from J, leaving 5 bases between. This CDR3 is 12 amino acids long. CDR1 and CDR2 from the germline V gene are SQVTM and ANQGSEA.

CDR3 sequence (DNA): TGTGCCAGCAGCTACAACCCAGGGGGACTCTACGAGCAGTACTTC. Its translation: CASSYNPGGLYEQYF. The V gene is TRBV7-3, the J gene TRBJ2-7; weak D call: TRBD1 (7 bases). The V end was cut by 4 bases, the J end by 3 bases, with 16 bases between. CDR1 is SGHTA, CDR2 FQGTGA, per germline. This CDR3 spans 15 amino acids.

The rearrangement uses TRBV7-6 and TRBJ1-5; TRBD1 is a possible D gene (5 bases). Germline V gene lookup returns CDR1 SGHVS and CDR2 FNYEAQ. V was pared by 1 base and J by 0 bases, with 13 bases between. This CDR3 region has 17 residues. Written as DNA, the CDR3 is TGTGCCAGCAGCTTAGGGGGCGCAGGCAATAGCAATCAGCCCCAGCATTTT. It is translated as CASSLGGAGNSNQPQHF.